This TCR beta chain comes out of a study of metastatic and nonmetastatic thyroid tumors. TCRdb re-processed the PCR reads through MiXCR. The sample comprises about 41,000 clones, 28% of which are singletons, and 9.9% rests with the top ten. The germline CDR1 and CDR2 sequences are LNHDA and SQIVND (reference sequence). This CDR3 is 13 amino acids long. The junction had 5 bases not matched to a gene; V was cut back by 5 bases and J by 10 bases. Every patient was untreated before thyroid surgery. The receptor was isolated from a male donor with papillary thyroid cancer or a benign thyroid nodule (not recorded which). Some clones in this sample may be carry-over from other donors' samples. Sequenced material: blood. The rearrangement uses TRBV19 and TRBJ2-1; TRBD1 aligns across 10 bases. CDR3 coding DNA: TGTGCCAGTAGTCCGGGACAGGGGCAGGAGCAGTTCTTC. Translated, it gives CASSPGQGQEQFF.